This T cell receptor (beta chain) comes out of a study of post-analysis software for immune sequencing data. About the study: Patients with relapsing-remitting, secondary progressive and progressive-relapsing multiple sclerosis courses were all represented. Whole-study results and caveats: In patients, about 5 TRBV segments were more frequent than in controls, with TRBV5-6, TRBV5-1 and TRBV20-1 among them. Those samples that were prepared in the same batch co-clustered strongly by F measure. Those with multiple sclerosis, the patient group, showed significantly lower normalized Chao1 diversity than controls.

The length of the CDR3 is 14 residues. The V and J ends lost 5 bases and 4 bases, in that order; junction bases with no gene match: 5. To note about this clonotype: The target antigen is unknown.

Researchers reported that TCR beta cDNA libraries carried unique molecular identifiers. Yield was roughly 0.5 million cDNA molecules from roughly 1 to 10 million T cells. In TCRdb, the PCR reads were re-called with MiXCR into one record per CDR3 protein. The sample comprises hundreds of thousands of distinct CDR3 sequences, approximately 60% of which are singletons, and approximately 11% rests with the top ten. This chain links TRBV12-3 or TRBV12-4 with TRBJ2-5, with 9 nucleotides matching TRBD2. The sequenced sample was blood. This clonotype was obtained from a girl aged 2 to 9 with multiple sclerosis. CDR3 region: CASSNSGGGETQYF. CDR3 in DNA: TGTGCCAGCAGTAATAGCGGGGGAGGAGAGACCCAGTACTTC.